This note documents a single T cell receptor (beta chain) sequence. One junction end does not reproduce the germline sequence, and a read error may be involved. RNA transcripts served as template for amplifying TCR beta CDR3 sequences. Following a first-round RT-PCR that used HTBI primers, a second-round multiplex PCR was carried out. Via MiXCR, TCRdb re-called the multiplex PCR reads, giving one row per CDR3 protein. The repertoire holds about 740,000 distinct CDR3 sequences, with around 40% as singletons. This sample was taken from a study of Graves' ophthalmopathy and Graves' hyperthyroidism. The TCR was taken from an adult man with Graves' ophthalmopathy. The sample taken for sequencing was peripheral blood.

The CDR3: CTSSVAGGNSAYEQYF. Here the CDR3 DNA reads TGTACCAGCAGCGTAGCAGGGGGCAATAGTGCCTACGAGCAGTACTTC. The chain employs TRBV7-2 and TRBJ2-7; TRBD1 matches 8 bases. In germline, CDR1 is SGHTA, CDR2 FQGNSA. The CDR3 consists of 16 residues.